The 28 T cell receptor beta chains given below trace back to one sample, sequenced in a study of OX40 agonist ivuxolimab in advanced cancers. Profiled with immunoSEQ multiplex PCR; TCRdb holds only in-frame clones, not every one. The repertoire has about 79,000 clones, around 92% of them found once; the top ten carry 0.53%. The starting material was CD4+ or CD8+ T cells sorted from blood, obtained in a trial of the OX40 agonist ivuxolimab. All receptors derive from an adult with an advanced solid tumor such as melanoma, head and neck, liver or kidney cancer.

The chain links TRBV9 to TRBJ2-1, with 9 bases matching TRBD2. V was clipped by 4 bases and J by 0 bases; unmatched bases: 2. Germline lookup yields CDR1 SGDLS and CDR2 YYNGEE. The CDR3 contains 15 residues. CDR3 loop: CASSLREGSYNEQFF. The CDR3 nucleotides are TGTGCCAGCAGCTTGCGGGAGGGCTCCTACAATGAGCAGTTCTTC.

The chain combines TRBV28 with TRBJ1-1; 8 positions agree with TRBD1. The CDR3 sequence is 17 residues long. The germline CDR1 and CDR2 sequences are MDHEN and SYDVKM. The trim removed 2 bases at V and 4 bases at J, leaving 12 bases unmatched. The CDR3 is CASSLRGRGRLRTEAFF. The CDR3 nucleotides read TGTGCCAGCAGTTTACGGGGCAGGGGGCGTTTACGCACTGAAGCTTTCTTT.

The chain is built from TRBV7-2 and TRBJ1-5, with no clear D. The CDR3 totals 14 residues. Germline V CDR1 and CDR2: SGHTA, FQGNSA. V was shortened by 4 bases and J by 4 bases, with 11 bases between the two germline ends. CDR3 sequence: CASSSAGTNQPQHF. The DNA of the CDR3 is TGTGCCAGCAGCTCCGCAGGTACTAATCAGCCCCAGCATTTT. The whole variable domain, filled in from reference TRBV7-2 and TRBJ1-5, reads GAGVSQSPSNKVTEKGKDVELRCDPISGHTALYWYRQSLGQGLEFLIYFQGNSAPDKSGLPSDRFSAERTGGSVSTLTIQRTQQEDSAVYLCASSSAGTNQPQHFGDGTRLSIL.

V gene TRBV6-1 combines with J gene TRBJ2-7, with TRBD1 matching 9 bases. V shed 6 bases and J 1 base; nucleotides not matched to a gene: 1. Germline CDR1 is MNHNS and CDR2 is SASEGT. The length of the CDR3 is 13 residues. The CDR3 loop is CASRGQGSYEQYF. The CDR3 DNA reads TGTGCCAGCAGGGGACAGGGATCCTACGAGCAGTACTTC.

About this clone: This same CDR3 is encoded by further DNA sequences in the sample. The chain employs TRBV5-3 and TRBJ2-5; D possibly corresponds to TRBD1 (8 bases). TRBV5-3 is recorded as an ORF, its role being uncertain. The CDR3 loop spans 14 amino acids. The V gene lost 7 bases and the J gene lost 4 bases, with 17 bases spanning the gap. The CDR3 loop reads CARASDREGETQYF. The CDR3 region has the DNA TGTGCCAGAGCCTCGGACAGGGAGGGAGAGACCCAGTACTTC.

The chain recombines TRBV20-1 with TRBJ1-1; D remains ambiguous. The CDR3 length is 11 residues. Germline V gives CDR1 DFQATT, CDR2 SNEGSKA (reference sequence). Trimming pared 6 bases from V and 6 bases from J, leaving 11 bases between. CDR3 nucleotides: TGCAGTGCGGCACCGTCCGCTGAAGCTTTCTTT. It codes for CSAAPSAEAFF.

This chain joins TRBV25-1 and TRBJ1-3, with unresolved D. The CDR3 is 15 residues long. The V and J ends lost 1 base and 2 bases respectively, with 9 bases between them. Germline V gives CDR1 MGHDK, CDR2 SYGVNS. The CDR3 coding sequence is TGTGCCAGCAGTGAATTTGGTGCAACTGGAAACACCATATATTTT. Translating gives CASSEFGATGNTIYF. Combining the CDR3 with reference TRBV25-1 and TRBJ1-3 gives the whole variable domain EADIYQTPRYLVIGTGKKITLECSQTMGHDKMYWYQQDPGMELHLIHYSYGVNSTEKGDLSSESTVSRIRTEHFPLTLESARPSHTSQYLCASSEFGATGNTIYFGEGSWLTVV.

This sequence joins TRBV11-3 and TRBJ1-1, with a tentative D call TRBD1 (6 bases). Germline loops: CDR1 SGHNT, CDR2 YENEEA. V was trimmed by 5 bases and J by 3 bases, leaving 13 bases between them. This CDR3 region has 14 residues. This CDR3 is CASSGGTGYTEAFF. The CDR3 DNA reads as TGTGCCAGCAGCGGAGGAACAGGGTACACTGAAGCTTTCTTT.

The chain links TRBV18 to TRBJ1-1; maybe TRBD1 (5 bases). This CDR3 has 16 amino acids. CDR1 KGHSH and CDR2 LQKENI come from the germline V gene. The V gene lost 0 bases and the J gene lost 6 bases, with 17 bases spanning the gap. The CDR3 DNA follows: TGTGCCAGCTCACCACCGGGCAGGGCTCCGGCCTCTGAAGCTTTCTTT. Translating gives CASSPPGRAPASEAFF.

The rearrangement joins TRBV29-1 to TRBJ1-2; TRBD1 might be the D (6 bases). Trimming stripped 3 bases from V and 3 bases from J, with 11 bases between. The CDR3 loop spans 13 amino acids. Germline CDR1 and CDR2: SQVTM and ANQGSEA. For the CDR3, the DNA is TGCAGCGTTGAGAGGACAGCGTACTATGGCTACACCTTC. Translation: CSVERTAYYGYTF.

The gene calls are TRBV7-2 and TRBJ2-7, with 8 bases lining up with TRBD2. The CDR3 totals 14 residues. Germline CDR1 and CDR2: SGHTA and FQGNSA. V was pared by 8 bases and J by 4 bases, with 10 bases of the junction left unmatched. The CDR3 region is CASGGGLAAYEQYF. The CDR3 DNA reads TGTGCCAGCGGCGGGGGGCTAGCAGCTTACGAGCAGTACTTC. Combining the CDR3 with reference TRBV7-2 and TRBJ2-7 gives the whole variable domain GAGVSQSPSNKVTEKGKDVELRCDPISGHTALYWYRQSLGQGLEFLIYFQGNSAPDKSGLPSDRFSAERTGGSVSTLTIQRTQQEDSAVYLCASGGGLAAYEQYFGPGTRLTVT.

This rearrangement joins TRBV5-4 to TRBJ1-2, with 9 bases that match TRBD1. CDR1 is SGHNT, CDR2 YYREEE, per germline (reference sequence). This CDR3 comprises 14 residues. V lost 4 bases to trimming and J lost 8 bases; unmatched junction nucleotides: 9. CDR3 amino acids: CASSGRDRVRGYTF. For the CDR3, the DNA is TGTGCCAGCAGCGGCCGGGACAGGGTGCGCGGCTACACCTTC.

V gene TRBV5-6 combines with J gene TRBJ2-7, with a possible D match to TRBD2 (6 bases). Trimming took off 4 bases at V and 3 bases at J, with 17 bases between the two ends. The CDR3 has 15 residues. Germline CDR1 and CDR2: SGHDT and YYEEEE. The CDR3 loop is CASSPTSLRGYEQYF. In DNA form, the CDR3 reads TGTGCCAGCAGCCCTACTAGCTTAAGGGGCTACGAGCAGTACTTC.

This chain links TRBV9 with TRBJ2-5; tentatively, D is TRBD1 or TRBD2 (5 bases each). The J call may be mistaken, given a closer DNA end match to TRBJ2-7. This CDR3 contains 14 residues. Germline CDR1 and CDR2: SGDLS and YYNGEE. The CDR3 region is CASSVGGRETEQYF. As DNA, the CDR3 is TGTGCCAGCAGCGTAGGGGGCAGGGAGACCGAGCAGTACTTC.

The V and J genes are TRBV11-2 and TRBJ2-7, with D hard to call. V lost 0 bases to trimming and J lost 6 bases, with 12 bases between them. Germline CDR1 SGHAT, CDR2 FQNNGV. This CDR3 is built from 14 residues. CDR3 region: CASSLDPSFVEQYF. In DNA, the CDR3 is TGTGCCAGCAGCTTAGATCCTAGTTTCGTCGAGCAGTACTTC.

The rearrangement joins TRBV5-5 to TRBJ1-4, with TRBD1 identical over 10 bases. The CDR3 has 15 amino acids. The J segment lost 8 bases and the V segment lost 4 bases, leaving 8 bases of the junction unmatched. Per germline, CDR1 SGHKS and CDR2 YYEKEE (reference sequence). The CDR3 DNA is TGTGCCAGCAGCGAAGGACAGGGGGGTTGGGAAAAACTGTTTTTT. Its protein is CASSEGQGGWEKLFF.

The CDR3 sequence is CASSKVRGVAEAFF. CDR3 nucleotides: TGTGCCAGCAGTAAAGTGAGGGGAGTTGCTGAAGCTTTCTTT. V is TRBV6-5 and J is TRBJ1-1, with TRBD1 as a possible D gene (5 bases). Trimming removed 5 bases from V and 6 bases from J, with 16 bases in between. From germline, CDR1 is MNHEY and CDR2 SVGAGI. This CDR3 comprises 14 residues.

The rearrangement links TRBV7-2 to TRBJ1-1; 7 positions agree with TRBD1. CDR1 SGHTA and CDR2 FQGNSA come from the germline V gene. The CDR3 runs 15 residues. J lost 1 base, V lost 4 bases, and 6 bases had no gene match. The CDR3 DNA sequence: TGTGCCAGCAGCTCGCAGACAGGGCGGAACACTGAAGCTTTCTTT. As protein: CASSSQTGRNTEAFF.

V gene TRBV30 combines with J gene TRBJ2-3; possible D gene TRBD2, 5 bases. This CDR3 is built from 15 residues. Between the trimmed V and J ends, which lost 0 bases and 4 bases, there was a span of 14 bases. Germline V CDR1 and CDR2: GTSNPN, SVGIG (reference sequence). CDR3 amino acids: CAWSVFRQEADTQYF. DNA for the CDR3: TGTGCCTGGAGTGTATTTAGGCAGGAGGCAGATACGCAGTATTTT.

J is TRBJ2-2 and V is TRBV7-8, with TRBD2 matching over 7 bases. Germline V CDR1 and CDR2: SGHVS, FQNEAQ. The CDR3 has 17 residues. V dropped 5 bases and J dropped 1; count of bases not matched to a gene: 10. The CDR3 coding sequence is TGTGCCAGCAGCCTTGGTACCGGGACTATGAACACCGGGGAGCTGTTTTTT. This encodes CASSLGTGTMNTGELFF.

J is TRBJ1-6 and V is TRBV5-1; 9 nucleotides line up with TRBD1. Germline V gives CDR1 SGHRS, CDR2 YFSETQ. The CDR3 extends over 14 amino acids. The V and J ends lost 4 bases and 6 bases, in that order; junction bases with no gene match: 2. CDR3 region: CASSQGQGNSPLHF. The CDR3 bases are TGCGCCAGCAGCCAGGGACAGGGTAATTCACCCCTCCACTTT.

J is TRBJ2-2 and V is TRBV6-1; D unresolved. CDR3 size: 14 residues. The germline CDR1 and CDR2 sequences are MNHNS and SASEGT. The ends were cut back, 2 bases at V and 3 bases at J, with 7 bases in the middle. CDR3 DNA: TGTGCCAGCAGTGAACGACACTACACCGGGGAGCTGTTTTTT. Its protein product is CASSERHYTGELFF.

In this sample, this clone turned up a few times. The chain joins TRBV11-1 to TRBJ1-1, with TRBD1 identical over 7 bases. The germline gives CDR1 SGHAT, CDR2 FQDESV (reference sequence). The V gene end was trimmed by 2 bases and the J gene end by 1 base; junction bases not matched to a gene: 1. The CDR3 spans 14 residues. DNA for the CDR3: TGTGCCAGCAGCTTATGGGACAGGAACACTGAAGCTTTCTTT. It is translated as CASSLWDRNTEAFF.

V usage is TRBV11-3 and J usage is TRBJ1-2; a weak D match, TRBD1 (6 bases). The CDR3 consists of 14 residues. Germline CDR1 reads SGHNT; CDR2 reads YENEEA. Trimming cost V 5 bases and J 7 bases, with 17 bases left between them. CDR3 amino acids: CASSTEGGRAGYTF. The CDR3 nucleotides read TGTGCCAGCAGCACCGAGGGGGGGAGGGCTGGCTACACCTTC.

This clone has a single count. The chain combines TRBV11-2 with TRBJ2-5; D is uncertain. Germline CDR1 is SGHAT and CDR2 is FQNNGV. V shed 1 base and J shed 4 bases, with 16 bases lying between them. This CDR3 has 16 residues. The CDR3, as DNA: TGTGCCAGCAGCTTAGGTTTGGCTGAATGGGGAGAGACCCAGTACTTC. Residues: CASSLGLAEWGETQYF.

The J gene is TRBJ2-1, the V gene TRBV9, with a weak D call TRBD2 (6 bases). The CDR3 covers 14 residues. Germline loops: CDR1 SGDLS, CDR2 YYNGEE. V lost 3 bases to trimming and J lost 4 bases, with 11 bases between them. The CDR3 protein is CASSARDLYNEQFF. DNA for the CDR3: TGTGCCAGCAGCGCAAGGGACTTGTACAATGAGCAGTTCTTC. Supplemented by reference TRBV9 and TRBJ2-1, the full variable domain reads DSGVTQTPKHLITATGQRVTLRCSPRSGDLSVYWYQQSLDQGLQFLIQYYNGEERAKGNILERFSAQQFPDLHSELNLSSLELGDSALYFCASSARDLYNEQFFGPGTRLTVL.

This chain joins TRBV6-5 and TRBJ2-3; D is uncertain. Between the trimmed V and J ends, which lost 2 bases and 6 bases, there was a span of 3 bases. CDR1 and CDR2 (germline): MNHEY, SVGAGI. CDR3 length: 11 residues. The CDR3: CASSYRDTQYF. The CDR3 nucleotides read TGTGCCAGCAGTTACAGGGATACGCAGTATTTT.

This clone was picked up one time. The V and J genes are TRBV7-2 and TRBJ2-1; D not resolved. The CDR3 runs 12 residues. Looked up from germline, CDR1 is SGHTA and CDR2 is FQGNSA. V lost 5 bases, J lost 8 bases, and 10 bases lay in between. CDR3 residues: CASSTDRHEQFF. The CDR3 DNA sequence: TGTGCCAGCAGCACTGATCGGCATGAGCAGTTCTTC.